This T cell receptor (beta chain) was sequenced during a study of cytomegalovirus exposure and HLA in healthy donors. The CDR3 has 16 amino acids. CDR1 is WNHNN, CDR2 SYGVQD, per germline (reference sequence). V lost 6 bases to trimming and J lost 4 bases; unmatched junction nucleotides: 11. Study-wide results and caveats: On later analysis, the bulk of CMV-associated TCR beta chains appeared to be HLA-restricted.

PCR primers comprised 60 Vbeta and 13 Jbeta primers. Clones were read by immunoSEQ multiplex PCR, and TCRdb kept only the in-frame ones, dropping some. The sample has 90,000 to 110,000 clones; about 78% are singletons. Concerning this clone: Its cognate antigen is unknown.

The clonotype originates from a man under 40 in good health and CMV-seronegative. V gene TRBV10-1 combines with J gene TRBJ2-3, with 9 bases matching TRBD1. The specimen was PBMCs. This chain's CDR3 is CASRKPGQGAPDTQYF. The DNA of the CDR3 is TGCGCCAGCAGGAAACCGGGACAGGGTGCCCCAGATACGCAGTATTTT.